This entry is about one T cell receptor beta chain. The antigen is unknown. The CDR3 extends over 17 amino acids. Germline CDR1 is DFQATT and CDR2 is SNEGSKA (reference sequence). Trimming removed 6 bases from V and 5 bases from J; junction bases left unmatched: 19. The sample comes from a study of post-analysis software for immune sequencing data. About the research overall: Relapsing-remitting, secondary progressive and progressive-relapsing forms made up the multiple sclerosis disease courses.

The study, taken as a whole, reports: The study found significantly lower normalized Chao1 diversity in multiple sclerosis patients than in controls. Patients showed TRBV5-6, TRBV5-1 and TRBV20-1 among 4 or 5 TRBV segments more frequent than in controls. Strong same-batch co-clustering of samples appeared with F measure clustering.

Unique-molecular-identifier-tagged TCR beta cDNA libraries were used. About 500,000 cDNA molecules were obtained per 1 to 10 million input T cells. Via MiXCR, TCRdb re-called the PCR reads, giving one row per CDR3 protein. This sample yields 800,000 to 950,000 distinct CDR3 sequences, of which approximately 50% are seen a single time; roughly 4.4% belongs to the top ten. The sequence was obtained from a girl between 5 and 17 years old with multiple sclerosis. This sequence joins TRBV20-1 and TRBJ1-5; 7 nucleotides align to TRBD1. Sequencing was performed on blood. CDR3 protein: CSARGDTTGRSDQPQHF. The CDR3 nucleotides are TGCAGTGCCAGGGGTGATACGACAGGGAGGTCAGATCAGCCCCAGCATTTT.